This T cell receptor beta chain was sequenced for a study of Tregs in tolerant kidney transplant recipients. Mixed chimerism was transient after nonmyeloablative marrow transplants from related graft donors. V lost 6 bases to trimming and J lost 5 bases, with 19 bases between them. The germline CDR1 and CDR2 sequences are LNHDA and SQIVND (reference sequence). This CDR3 is 16 amino acids long. Sequencing used immunoSEQ multiplex PCR; TCRdb keeps in-frame clones, though not all of them. The data hold about 55,000 clones, with about nine tenths observed a single time. The source was CD8+ T cells from blood (PBMCs), collected 24 months after the transplant. The chain carries TRBV19 and TRBJ2-2; tentative D call: TRBD1 (5 bases). This clonotype originated in a human patient who received a combined kidney and bone marrow transplant. Some T cells could come from the graft donor. The CDR3 sequence is CASRSGQGSWTGELFF. CDR3 coding DNA: TGTGCCAGTAGATCCGGTCAGGGCTCGTGGACCGGGGAGCTGTTTTTT.